This paragraph reports one T cell receptor beta chain. As yet, its antigen is unknown. Germline V gene sequence: CDR1 MGHDK, CDR2 SYGVNS. V trimming: 3 bases; J trimming: 8 bases; junction bases outside the gene matches: 8. The CDR3 is made up of 15 amino acids. The assay was run at survey level. Per the original data handling: A productive frequency of 2.59 x 10-5 was the lowest detectable. Here immunoSEQ multiplex PCR was the method, and the copy in TCRdb shows in-frame clones only, minus some. The V and J calls and clone size are taken from that table; D and trimming were inferred from the DNA. The data show 30,000 to 35,000 clones, 69% seen once. This sample stems from a study of STAT5B mutations in CD4+ large granular lymphocyte leukemia. Study observations and caveats: Main leukemic clonotypes were patient-specific, but 20% to 25% appeared at low frequency elsewhere. CD4-sorted patient repertoires seemed more clonal than healthy CD4+ repertoires.

This TCR came from a human donor in good health. The sequenced sample consisted of CD4+ T cells from blood buffy coats. The chain uses TRBV25-1 and TRBJ2-1, with TRBD2 identical over 9 bases. The CDR3 spells CASSDRRGGRYEQFF. The CDR3 coding sequence is TGTGCCAGCAGTGATCGGCGGGGGGGAAGGTATGAGCAGTTCTTC.